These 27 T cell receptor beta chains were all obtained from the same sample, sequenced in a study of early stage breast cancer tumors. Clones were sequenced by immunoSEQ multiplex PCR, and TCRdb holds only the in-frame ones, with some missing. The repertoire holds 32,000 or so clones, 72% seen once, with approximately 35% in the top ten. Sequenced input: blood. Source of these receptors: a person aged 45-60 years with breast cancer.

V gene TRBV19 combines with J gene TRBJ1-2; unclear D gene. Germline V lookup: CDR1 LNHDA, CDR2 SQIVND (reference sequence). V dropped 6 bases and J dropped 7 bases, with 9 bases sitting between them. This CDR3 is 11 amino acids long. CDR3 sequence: CASRIQGGYTF. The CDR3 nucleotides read TGTGCCAGTAGGATACAAGGTGGCTACACCTTC.

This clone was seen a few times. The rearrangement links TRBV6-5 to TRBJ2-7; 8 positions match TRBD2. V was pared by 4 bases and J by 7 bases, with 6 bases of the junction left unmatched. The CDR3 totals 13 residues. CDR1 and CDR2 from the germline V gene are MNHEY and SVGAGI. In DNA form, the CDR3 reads TGTGCCAGCAGTTTCACTAGCGGCGGGGAGCAGTACTTC. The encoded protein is CASSFTSGGEQYF.

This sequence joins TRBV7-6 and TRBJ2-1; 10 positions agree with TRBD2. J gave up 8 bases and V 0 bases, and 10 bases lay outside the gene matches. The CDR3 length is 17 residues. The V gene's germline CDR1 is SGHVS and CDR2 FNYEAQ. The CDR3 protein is CASSLAGNIAGGHEQFF. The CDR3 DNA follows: TGTGCCAGCAGCTTAGCGGGCAACATAGCGGGAGGACATGAGCAGTTCTTC.

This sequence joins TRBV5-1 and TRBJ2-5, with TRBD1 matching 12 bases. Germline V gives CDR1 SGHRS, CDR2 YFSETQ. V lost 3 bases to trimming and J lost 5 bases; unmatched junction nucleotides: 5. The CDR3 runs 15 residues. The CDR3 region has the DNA TGCGCCAGCAGCTCGGGACAGGGGGCGGGGGAGACCCAGTACTTC. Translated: CASSSGQGAGETQYF.

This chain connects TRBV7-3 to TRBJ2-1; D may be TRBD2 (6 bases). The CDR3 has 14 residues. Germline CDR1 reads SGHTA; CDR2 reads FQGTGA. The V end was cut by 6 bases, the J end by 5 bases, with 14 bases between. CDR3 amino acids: CASSLLGGDNEQFF. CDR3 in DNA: TGTGCCAGCAGTCTTCTGGGAGGAGACAATGAGCAGTTCTTC. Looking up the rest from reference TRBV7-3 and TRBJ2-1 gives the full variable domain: GAGVSQTPSNKVTEKGKYVELRCDPISGHTALYWYRQSLGQGPEFLIYFQGTGAADDSGLPNDRFFAVRPEGSVSTLKIQRTERGDSAVYLCASSLLGGDNEQFFGPGTRLTVL.

The CDR3 DNA follows: TGTGCCAGCAGTGGGGAGACAGGAATTGGTGAGCAGTTCTTC. It encodes CASSGETGIGEQFF. The chain recombines TRBV6-1 with TRBJ2-1; TRBD1 might be the D (6 bases). The V gene lost 4 bases and the J gene lost 9 bases, with 16 bases spanning the gap. CDR3 length: 14 amino acids. Germline lookup yields CDR1 MNHNS and CDR2 SASEGT.

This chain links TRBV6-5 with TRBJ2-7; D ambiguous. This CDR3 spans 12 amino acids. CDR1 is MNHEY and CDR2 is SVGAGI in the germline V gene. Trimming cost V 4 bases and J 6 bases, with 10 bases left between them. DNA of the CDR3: TGTGCCAGCAGTTCCGGATACTCCGAGCAGTACTTC. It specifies CASSSGYSEQYF.

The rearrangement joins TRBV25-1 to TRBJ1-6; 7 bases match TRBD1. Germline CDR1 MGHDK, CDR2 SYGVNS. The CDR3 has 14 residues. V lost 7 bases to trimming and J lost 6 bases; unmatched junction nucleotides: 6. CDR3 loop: CASKVPGGNSPLHF. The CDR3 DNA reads TGTGCCAGCAAGGTTCCAGGGGGTAATTCACCCCTCCACTTT.

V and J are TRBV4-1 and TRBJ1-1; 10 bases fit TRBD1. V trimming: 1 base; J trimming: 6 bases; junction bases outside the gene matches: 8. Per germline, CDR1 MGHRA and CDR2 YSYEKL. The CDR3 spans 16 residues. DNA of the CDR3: TGCGCCAGCAGCCAAGCACGGACAGGGGGAACGGCTGAAGCTTTCTTT. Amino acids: CASSQARTGGTAEAFF.

The CDR3 nucleotides read TGTGCCAGCAGCCTCGGACTGGCGAGAACCGGGGAGCTGTTTTTT. This sequence encodes CASSLGLARTGELFF. This chain connects TRBV7-3 to TRBJ2-2; weak D call: TRBD2 (5 bases). V lost 5 bases and J lost 5, with 15 bases in between. Germline V gene lookup returns CDR1 SGHTA and CDR2 FQGTGA. CDR3 size: 15 residues.

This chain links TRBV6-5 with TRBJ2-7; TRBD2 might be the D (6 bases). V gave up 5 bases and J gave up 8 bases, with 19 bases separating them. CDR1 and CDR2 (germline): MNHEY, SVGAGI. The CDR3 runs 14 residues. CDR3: CASSTPGPGGKQYF. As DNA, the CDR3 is TGTGCCAGCAGTACGCCGGGGCCCGGGGGAAAGCAGTACTTC.

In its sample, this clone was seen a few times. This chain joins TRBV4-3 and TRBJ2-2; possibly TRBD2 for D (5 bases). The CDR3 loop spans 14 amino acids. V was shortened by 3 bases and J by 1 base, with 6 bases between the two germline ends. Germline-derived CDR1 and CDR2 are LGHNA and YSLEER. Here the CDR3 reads CASSHGENTGELFF. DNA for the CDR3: TGCGCCAGCAGCCACGGGGAGAACACCGGGGAGCTGTTTTTT.

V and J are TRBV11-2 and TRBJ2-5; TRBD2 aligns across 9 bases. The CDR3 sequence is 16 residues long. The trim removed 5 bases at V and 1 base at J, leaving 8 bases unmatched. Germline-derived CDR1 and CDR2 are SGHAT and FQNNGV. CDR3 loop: CASSRSGSEGQETQYF. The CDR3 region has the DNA TGTGCCAGCAGCCGTAGCGGGAGTGAGGGCCAAGAGACCCAGTACTTC.

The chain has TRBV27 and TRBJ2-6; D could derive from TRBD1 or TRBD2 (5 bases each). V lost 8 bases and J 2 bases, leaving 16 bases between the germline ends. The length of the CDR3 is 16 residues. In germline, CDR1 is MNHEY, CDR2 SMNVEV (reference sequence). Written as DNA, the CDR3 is TGTGCCAGCCGCCGGGACGGTTGGGCTGGGGCCAACGTCCTGACTTTC. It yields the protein CASRRDGWAGANVLTF. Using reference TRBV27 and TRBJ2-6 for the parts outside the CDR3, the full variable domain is EAQVTQNPRYLITVTGKKLTVTCSQNMNHEYMSWYRQDPGLGLRQIYYSMNVEVTDKGDVPEGYKVSRKEKRNFPLILESPSPNQTSLYFCASRRDGWAGANVLTFGAGSRLTVL.

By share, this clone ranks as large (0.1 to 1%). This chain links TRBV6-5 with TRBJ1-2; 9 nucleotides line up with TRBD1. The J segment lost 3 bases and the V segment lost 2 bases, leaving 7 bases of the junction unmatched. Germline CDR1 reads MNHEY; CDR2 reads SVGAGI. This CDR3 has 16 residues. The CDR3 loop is CASSYQTGTGHYGYTF. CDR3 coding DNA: TGTGCCAGCAGTTACCAAACCGGGACAGGGCACTATGGCTACACCTTC.

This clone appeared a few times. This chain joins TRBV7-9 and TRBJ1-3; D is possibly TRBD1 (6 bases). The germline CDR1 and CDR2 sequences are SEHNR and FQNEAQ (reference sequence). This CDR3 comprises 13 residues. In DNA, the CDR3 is TGTGCGGTGGTAGGGGGTACTGGAAACACCATATATTTT. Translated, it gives CAVVGGTGNTIYF.

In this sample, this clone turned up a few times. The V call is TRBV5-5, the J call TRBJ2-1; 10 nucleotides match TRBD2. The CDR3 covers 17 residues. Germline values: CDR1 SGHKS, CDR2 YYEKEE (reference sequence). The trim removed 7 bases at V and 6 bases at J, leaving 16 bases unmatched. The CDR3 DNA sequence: TGTGCCAGCGGCGGAAGAGCGGGAGGGTATGGTGGCAATGAGCAGTTCTTC. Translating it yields CASGGRAGGYGGNEQFF.

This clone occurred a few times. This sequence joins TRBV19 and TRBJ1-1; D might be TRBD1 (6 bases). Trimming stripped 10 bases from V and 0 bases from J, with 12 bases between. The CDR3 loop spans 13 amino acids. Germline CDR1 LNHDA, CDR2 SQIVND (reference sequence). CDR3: CATLDRLNTEAFF. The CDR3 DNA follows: TGTGCCACCCTGGACAGATTGAACACTGAAGCTTTCTTT.

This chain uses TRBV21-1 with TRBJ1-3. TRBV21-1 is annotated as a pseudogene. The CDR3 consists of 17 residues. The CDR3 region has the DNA TGTGCCAGCAGCAAAGAGGCCAGGGGGGGCTCTGGAAACACCATATATTTT. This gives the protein CASSKEARGGSGNTIYF.

The CDR3 DNA follows: TGTGCCAGCAGCTTGGGACTAGCGCCCAATGAGCAGTTCTTC. Translating it yields CASSLGLAPNEQFF. The chain has TRBV5-6 and TRBJ2-1; 8 bases match TRBD2. Trimming took 0 bases from V and 6 from J; bases not matched to a gene: 2. Per the germline V gene, CDR1 is SGHDT and CDR2 is YYEEEE. CDR3 length equals 14 residues.

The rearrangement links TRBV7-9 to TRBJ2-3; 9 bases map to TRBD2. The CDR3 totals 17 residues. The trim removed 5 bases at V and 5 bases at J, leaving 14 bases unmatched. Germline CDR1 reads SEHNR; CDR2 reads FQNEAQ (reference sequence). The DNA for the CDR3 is TGTGCCAGCAGCATCCTAGCATCGCGGGAGGGCGGAGATACGCAGTATTTT. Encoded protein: CASSILASREGGDTQYF.

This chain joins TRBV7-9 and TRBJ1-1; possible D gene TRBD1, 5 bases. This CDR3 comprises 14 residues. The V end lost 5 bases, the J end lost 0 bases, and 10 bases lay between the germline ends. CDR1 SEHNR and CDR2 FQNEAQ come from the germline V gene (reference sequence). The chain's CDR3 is CASSRGRLNTEAFF. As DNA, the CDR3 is TGTGCCAGCAGCCGGGGACGGCTGAACACTGAAGCTTTCTTT.

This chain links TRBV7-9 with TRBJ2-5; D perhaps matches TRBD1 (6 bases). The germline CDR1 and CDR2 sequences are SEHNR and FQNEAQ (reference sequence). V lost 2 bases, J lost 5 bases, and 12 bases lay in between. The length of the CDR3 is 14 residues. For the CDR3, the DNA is TGTGCCAGCAGCTTAAGAACAGGGACGGAGACCCAGTACTTC. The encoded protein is CASSLRTGTETQYF.

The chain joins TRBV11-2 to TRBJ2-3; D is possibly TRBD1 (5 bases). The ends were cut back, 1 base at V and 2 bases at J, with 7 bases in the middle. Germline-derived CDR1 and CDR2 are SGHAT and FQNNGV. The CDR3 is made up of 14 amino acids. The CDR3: CASSLGQNTDTQYF. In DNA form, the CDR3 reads TGTGCCAGCAGCTTAGGACAGAACACAGATACGCAGTATTTT. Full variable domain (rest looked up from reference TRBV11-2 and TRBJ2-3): EAGVAQSPRYKIIEKRQSVAFWCNPISGHATLYWYQQILGQGPKLLIQFQNNGVVDDSQLPKDRFSAERLKGVDSTLKIQPAKLEDSAVYLCASSLGQNTDTQYFGPGTRLTVL.

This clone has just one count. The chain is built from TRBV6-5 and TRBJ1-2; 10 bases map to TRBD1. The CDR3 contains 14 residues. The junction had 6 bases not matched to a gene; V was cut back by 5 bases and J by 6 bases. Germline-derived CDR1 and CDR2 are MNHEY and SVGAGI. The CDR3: CASSDPDRGNGYTF. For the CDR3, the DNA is TGTGCCAGCAGTGACCCGGACAGGGGGAATGGCTACACCTTC.

As DNA, the CDR3 is TGTGCCAGCAGCCTATCGACTAACGAAGAGACCCAGTACTTC. Its protein product is CASSLSTNEETQYF. The chain is built from TRBV11-1 and TRBJ2-5, with D perhaps matching TRBD2 (5 bases). Per the germline V gene, CDR1 is SGHAT and CDR2 is FQDESV (reference sequence). The CDR3 runs to 14 residues. Trimming took off 5 bases at V and 3 bases at J, with 13 bases between the two ends. Combining the CDR3 with reference TRBV11-1 and TRBJ2-5 gives the whole variable domain EAEVAQSPRYKITEKSQAVAFWCDPISGHATLYWYRQILGQGPELLVQFQDESVVDDSQLPKDRFSAERLKGVDSTLKIQPAELGDSAMYLCASSLSTNEETQYFGPGTRLLVL.

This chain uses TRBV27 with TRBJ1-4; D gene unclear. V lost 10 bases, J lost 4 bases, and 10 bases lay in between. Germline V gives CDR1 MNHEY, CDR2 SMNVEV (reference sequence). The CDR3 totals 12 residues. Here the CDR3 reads CATRGYNEKLFF. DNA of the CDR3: TGTGCCACCCGCGGGTATAATGAAAAACTGTTTTTT.